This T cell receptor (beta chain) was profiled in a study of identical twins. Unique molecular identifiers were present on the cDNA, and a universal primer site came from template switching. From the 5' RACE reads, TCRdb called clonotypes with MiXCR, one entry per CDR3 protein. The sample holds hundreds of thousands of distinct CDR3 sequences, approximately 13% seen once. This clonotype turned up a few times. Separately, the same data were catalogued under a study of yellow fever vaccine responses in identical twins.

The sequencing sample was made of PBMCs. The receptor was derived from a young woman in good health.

CDR3 in amino acids: CASSPGPLSQETQYF. In DNA form, the CDR3 reads TGCGCCAGCAGCCCAGGACCGCTCTCGCAAGAGACCCAGTACTTC. The rearrangement joins TRBV5-1 to TRBJ2-5; D remains ambiguous. Trimming left V 4 bases short and J 2 bases short, with 15 bases between. Germline V gives CDR1 SGHRS, CDR2 YFSETQ. The CDR3 has 15 amino acids.